Following are 18 T cell receptor beta chains from one sample sequenced in a study of shared clonotypes between healthy human individuals. TCRdb's table, derived via immunoSEQ multiplex PCR, lists solely in-frame clones and lacks some. The sample comprises about 1.1 million clones, 70% to 85% of which are singletons, and approximately 0.9% rests with the top ten. Sequencing was carried out using memory CD4+ T cells from PBMCs. Subset defined: CD45RA-negative fraction. The receptors were gathered from a man between 18 and 29 years old in good health. Some clones in this sample may be carry-over from other donors' samples.

This chain uses TRBV7-9 with TRBJ1-1, with D perhaps TRBD1 (6 bases). The CDR3 totals 14 residues. V lost 5 bases to trimming and J lost 10 bases, with 20 bases between them. The germline V gene has CDR1 SEHNR and CDR2 FQNEAQ (reference sequence). As DNA, the CDR3 is TGTGCCAGCAGCCCCCCGGGGGCTCGGGTTGGAGCTTTCTTT. Residues: CASSPPGARVGAFF.

The chain carries TRBV18 and TRBJ1-2; no firm D call. CDR3 size: 15 residues. CDR1 KGHSH and CDR2 LQKENI come from the germline V gene. The germline V and J ends were trimmed by 4 bases and 3 bases, with 15 bases remaining between them. As DNA, the CDR3 is TGTGCCAGCTCACTATATGGTATCGGGGACTATGGCTACACCTTC. Its protein product is CASSLYGIGDYGYTF.

The chain recombines TRBV19 with TRBJ1-1; no clear D. There are 14 residues in the CDR3. The germline V and J ends were trimmed by 4 bases and 1 base, with 10 bases remaining between them. Germline values: CDR1 LNHDA, CDR2 SQIVND (reference sequence). CDR3 bases: TGTGCCAGTAGTAAGGACCGGTGGAACACTGAAGCTTTCTTT. It yields the protein CASSKDRWNTEAFF.

The CDR3 DNA follows: TGTGCCAGCAGTTACGGTGGAAAAGCTTTCTTT. Translating it yields CASSYGGKAFF. V is TRBV6-5 and J is TRBJ1-1, with D hard to call. The CDR3 is 11 residues long. Trimming pared 2 bases from V and 9 bases from J, leaving 7 bases between. The germline V gene has CDR1 MNHEY and CDR2 SVGAGI.

The chain joins TRBV20-1 to TRBJ1-1, with 9 positions matching TRBD1. The J segment lost 11 bases and the V segment lost 5 bases, leaving 6 bases of the junction unmatched. The germline V gene has CDR1 DFQATT and CDR2 SNEGSKA (reference sequence). The CDR3 has 11 residues. CDR3: CSAGTGFLAFF. The CDR3 DNA follows: TGCAGTGCTGGGACAGGGTTTTTGGCTTTCTTT.

The V call is TRBV6-1, the J call TRBJ1-1, with 9 bases aligning to TRBD1. There are 16 residues in the CDR3. Germline V CDR1 and CDR2: MNHNS, SASEGT. Trimming removed 1 base from V and 1 base from J; junction bases left unmatched: 4. The CDR3 reads CASSEVGQGRNTEAFF. CDR3 nucleotide sequence: TGTGCCAGCAGTGAAGTTGGACAGGGGAGGAACACTGAAGCTTTCTTT.

This clone was observed a single time. The chain links TRBV5-5 to TRBJ1-2; TRBD1 might be the D (6 bases). The germline V and J ends were trimmed by 1 base and 6 bases, with 16 bases remaining between them. CDR3 size: 15 residues. Germline V gives CDR1 SGHKS, CDR2 YYEKEE (reference sequence). CDR3 amino acids: CASSLWDTQTDGYTF. The CDR3 DNA follows: TGTGCCAGCAGCTTGTGGGACACCCAAACCGATGGCTACACCTTC.

The chain is built from TRBV2 and TRBJ2-3, with 14 bases fitting TRBD2. The V and J ends lost 8 bases and 6 bases, in that order; junction bases with no gene match: 7. The length of the CDR3 is 15 residues. The V gene's germline CDR1 is SNHLY and CDR2 FYNNEI. The CDR3 DNA sequence: TGTGCCAGCGGGGGACTAGCGGGAGTACGCGATACGCAGTATTTT. It translates to CASGGLAGVRDTQYF.

The rearrangement uses TRBV4-3 and TRBJ2-7; D call uncertain. From germline, CDR1 is LGHNA and CDR2 YSLEER. The CDR3 runs to 15 residues. Trimming removed 1 base at V and 2 bases at J, with 12 bases between. The CDR3 region has the DNA TGCGCCAGCAGCCAAGTGGGCCGGTTGCCCTACGAGCAGTACTTC. Translation gives CASSQVGRLPYEQYF.

The chain employs TRBV7-9 and TRBJ2-3; D gene uncertain. Germline V gene lookup returns CDR1 SEHNR and CDR2 FQNEAQ (reference sequence). The ends were cut back, 2 bases at V and 2 bases at J, with 5 bases in the middle. The CDR3 consists of 13 residues. CDR3 sequence: CASSLTPTDTQYF. The CDR3 region has the DNA TGTGCCAGCAGCTTAACCCCCACAGATACGCAGTATTTT.

The chain combines TRBV15 with TRBJ1-2; 8 bases are a match to TRBD1. Unmatched junction bases numbered 9, after V lost 1 base and J lost 8 bases. CDR1 and CDR2 from the germline V gene are LNHNV and YYDKDF (reference sequence). The CDR3 contains 15 residues. In DNA form, the CDR3 reads TGTGCCACCAGCAGAGTGAGGCAGGGGGCGAGAGGCTACACCTTC. Residues: CATSRVRQGARGYTF.

The rearrangement joins TRBV5-1 to TRBJ2-1; 8 nucleotides agree with TRBD2. The CDR3 runs 15 residues. V lost 0 bases, J lost 9 bases, and 8 bases stayed unmatched. Germline V gene lookup returns CDR1 SGHRS and CDR2 YFSETQ. The CDR3 DNA is TGCGCCAGCAGCTTGGATTCGAGCGGGAGCAGTGAGCAGTTCTTC. Its translation is CASSLDSSGSSEQFF.

The genes are TRBV7-9 and TRBJ2-5, with 10 bases fitting TRBD1. J was trimmed by 5 bases and V by 6 bases; bases with no gene match: 9. CDR1 and CDR2 (germline): SEHNR, FQNEAQ (reference sequence). The CDR3 consists of 15 residues. The CDR3 sequence is CASSSGTGEGETQYF. In nucleotides, the CDR3 is TGTGCCAGCAGTTCCGGGACAGGGGAGGGGGAGACCCAGTACTTC. Full variable domain (rest looked up from reference TRBV7-9 and TRBJ2-5): DTGVSQNPRHKITKRGQNVTFRCDPISEHNRLYWYRQTLGQGPEFLTYFQNEAQLEKSRLLSDRFSAERPKGSFSTLEIQRTEQGDSAMYLCASSSGTGEGETQYFGPGTRLLVL.

The chain carries TRBV2 and TRBJ1-4; D is perhaps TRBD1 (6 bases). The CDR3 covers 16 residues. V lost 6 bases and J 0 bases, leaving 14 bases between the germline ends. CDR1 SNHLY and CDR2 FYNNEI come from the germline V gene. The DNA of the CDR3 is TGTGCCAGCAGCCGAGGACAGCTTGCAACTAATGAAAAACTGTTTTTT. It translates to CASSRGQLATNEKLFF.

As for this clone: The junction does not match germline at one end; this may be a read error. The chain couples TRBV2 to TRBJ1-2; tentative D call: TRBD1 (5 bases). The germline CDR1 and CDR2 sequences are SNHLY and FYNNEI. CDR3 length: 12 residues. This CDR3 reads CASTSDPRGYTF. Written as DNA, the CDR3 is TGTGCCAGCACCTCCGACCCCCGGGGCTACACATTC.

The chain carries TRBV5-1 and TRBJ2-3; 8 bases map to TRBD1. CDR3 length: 15 residues. The germline V gene has CDR1 SGHRS and CDR2 YFSETQ. J gave up 4 bases and V 4 bases, and 8 bases lay outside the gene matches. The CDR3 loop reads CASSRDTGGPDTQYF. CDR3 coding DNA: TGCGCCAGCAGCCGAGATACAGGGGGGCCAGATACGCAGTATTTT.

V gene TRBV11-2 combines with J gene TRBJ2-7; no clear D. The V and J ends lost 1 base and 2 bases respectively, with 12 bases between them. The germline V gene encodes CDR1 SGHAT and CDR2 FQNNGV. CDR3 length: 15 residues. The CDR3 DNA sequence: TGTGCCAGCAGCTTAGGGTCGCCGAGGACCTACGAGCAGTACTTC. Its translation is CASSLGSPRTYEQYF.

This clone was found a few times. The J gene is TRBJ1-1, the V gene TRBV6-5; 9 positions match TRBD1. This CDR3 has 14 amino acids. J lost 3 bases, V lost 9 bases, and 8 bases had no gene match. Per germline, CDR1 MNHEY and CDR2 SVGAGI. The CDR3 region is CASKRGTGYTEAFF. DNA for the CDR3: TGTGCCAGTAAAAGGGGGACAGGGTACACTGAAGCTTTCTTT.